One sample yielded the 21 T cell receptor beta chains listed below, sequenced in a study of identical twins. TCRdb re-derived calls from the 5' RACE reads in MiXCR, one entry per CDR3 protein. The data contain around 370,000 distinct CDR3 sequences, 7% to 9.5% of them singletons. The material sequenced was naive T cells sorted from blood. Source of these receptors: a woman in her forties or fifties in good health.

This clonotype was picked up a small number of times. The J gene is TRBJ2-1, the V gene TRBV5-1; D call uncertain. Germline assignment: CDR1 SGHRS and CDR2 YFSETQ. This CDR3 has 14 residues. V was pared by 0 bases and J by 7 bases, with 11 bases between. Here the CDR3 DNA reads TGCGCCAGCAGCTTGGATCTCCCGTCGAATGAGCAGTTCTTC. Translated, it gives CASSLDLPSNEQFF.

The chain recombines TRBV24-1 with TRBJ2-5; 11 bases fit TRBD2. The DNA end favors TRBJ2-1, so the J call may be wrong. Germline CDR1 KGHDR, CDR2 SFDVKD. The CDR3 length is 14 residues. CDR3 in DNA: TGTGCCACCAGTGTAGCGGGGGGGGAAGAGACCCAGTTCTTC. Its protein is CATSVAGGEETQFF.

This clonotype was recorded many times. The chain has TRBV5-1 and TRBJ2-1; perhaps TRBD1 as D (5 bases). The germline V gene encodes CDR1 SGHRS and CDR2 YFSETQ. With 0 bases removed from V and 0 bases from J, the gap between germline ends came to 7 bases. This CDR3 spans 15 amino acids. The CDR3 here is CASSLEGDSYNEQFF. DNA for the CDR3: TGCGCCAGCAGCTTGGAAGGGGACTCCTACAATGAGCAGTTCTTC.

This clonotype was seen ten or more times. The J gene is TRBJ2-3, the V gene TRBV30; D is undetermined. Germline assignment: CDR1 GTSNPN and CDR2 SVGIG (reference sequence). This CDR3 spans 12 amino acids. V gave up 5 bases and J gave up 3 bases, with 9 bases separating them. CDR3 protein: CAWVVRTDTQYF. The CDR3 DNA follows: TGTGCCTGGGTCGTGAGGACAGATACGCAGTATTTT.

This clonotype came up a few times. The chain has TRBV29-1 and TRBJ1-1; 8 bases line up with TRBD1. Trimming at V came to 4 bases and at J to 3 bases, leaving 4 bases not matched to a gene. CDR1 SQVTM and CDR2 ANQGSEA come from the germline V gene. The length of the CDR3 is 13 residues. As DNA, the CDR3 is TGCAGCGTTGGGTACAGGGGGTACACTGAAGCTTTCTTT. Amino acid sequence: CSVGYRGYTEAFF.

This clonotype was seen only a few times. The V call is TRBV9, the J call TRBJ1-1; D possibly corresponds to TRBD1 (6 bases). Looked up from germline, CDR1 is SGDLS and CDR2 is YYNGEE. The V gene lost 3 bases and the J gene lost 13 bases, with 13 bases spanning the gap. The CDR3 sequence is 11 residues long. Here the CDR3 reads CASSAVEGVFF. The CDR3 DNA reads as TGTGCCAGCAGCGCTGTCGAGGGGGTTTTCTTT.

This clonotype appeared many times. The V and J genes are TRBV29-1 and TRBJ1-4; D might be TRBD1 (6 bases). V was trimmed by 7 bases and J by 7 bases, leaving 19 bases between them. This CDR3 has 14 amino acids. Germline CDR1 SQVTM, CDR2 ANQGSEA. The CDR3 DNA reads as TGCAGCGCCTTAATCGGGGGGGGCGGTGAAAAACTGTTTTTT. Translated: CSALIGGGGEKLFF.

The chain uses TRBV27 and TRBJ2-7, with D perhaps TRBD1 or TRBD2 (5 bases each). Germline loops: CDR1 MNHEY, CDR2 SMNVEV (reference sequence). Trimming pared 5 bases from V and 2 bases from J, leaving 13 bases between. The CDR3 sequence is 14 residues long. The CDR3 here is CASSPLGETYEQYV. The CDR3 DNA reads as TGTGCCAGCAGTCCCCTGGGGGAGACCTACGAGCAGTACGTC.

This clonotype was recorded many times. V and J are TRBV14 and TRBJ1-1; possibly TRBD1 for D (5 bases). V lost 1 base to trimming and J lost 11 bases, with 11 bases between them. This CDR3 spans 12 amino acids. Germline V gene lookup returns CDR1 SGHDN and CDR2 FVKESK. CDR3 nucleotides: TGTGCCAGCAGCCAAGGGGACCTCGCGGCTTTCTTT. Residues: CASSQGDLAAFF.

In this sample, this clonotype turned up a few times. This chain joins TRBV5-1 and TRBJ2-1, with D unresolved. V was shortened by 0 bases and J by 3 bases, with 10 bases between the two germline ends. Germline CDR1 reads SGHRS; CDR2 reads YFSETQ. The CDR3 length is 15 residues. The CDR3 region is CASSLATNSYNEQFF. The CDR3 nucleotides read TGCGCCAGCAGCTTGGCTACAAACAGCTACAATGAGCAGTTCTTC.

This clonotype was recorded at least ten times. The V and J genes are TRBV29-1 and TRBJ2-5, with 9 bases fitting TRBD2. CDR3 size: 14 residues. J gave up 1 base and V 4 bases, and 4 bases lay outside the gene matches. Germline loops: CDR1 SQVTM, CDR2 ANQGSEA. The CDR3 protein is CSVAEGLAQETQYF. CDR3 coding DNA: TGCAGCGTTGCCGAGGGACTAGCCCAAGAGACCCAGTACTTC.

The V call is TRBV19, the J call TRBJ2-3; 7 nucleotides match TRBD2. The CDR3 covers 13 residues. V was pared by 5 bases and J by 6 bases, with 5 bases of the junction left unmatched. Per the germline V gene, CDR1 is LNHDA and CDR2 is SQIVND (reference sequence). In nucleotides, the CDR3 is TGTGCCAGTAGTGGGGGGAGGGTGGATACGCAGTATTTT. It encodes CASSGGRVDTQYF.

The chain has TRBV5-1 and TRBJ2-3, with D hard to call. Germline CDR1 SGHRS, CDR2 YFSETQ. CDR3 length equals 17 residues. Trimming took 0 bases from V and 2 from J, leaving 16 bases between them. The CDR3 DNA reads TGCGCCAGCAGCTTGGCCTTGGCCAACTACCCCACAGATACGCAGTATTTT. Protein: CASSLALANYPTDTQYF.

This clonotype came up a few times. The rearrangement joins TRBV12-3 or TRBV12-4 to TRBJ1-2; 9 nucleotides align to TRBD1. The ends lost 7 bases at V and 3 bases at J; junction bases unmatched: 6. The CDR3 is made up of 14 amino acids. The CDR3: CASTRDRVDYGYTF. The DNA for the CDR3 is TGTGCCAGCACCAGGGACAGGGTAGACTATGGCTACACCTTC.

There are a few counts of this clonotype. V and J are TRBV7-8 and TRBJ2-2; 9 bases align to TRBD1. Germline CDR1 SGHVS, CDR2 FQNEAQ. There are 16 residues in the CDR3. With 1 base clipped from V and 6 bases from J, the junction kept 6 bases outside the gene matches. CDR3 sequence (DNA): TGTGCCAGCAGCTTAGGCCGGGACAGGGACCCCGGGGAGCTGTTTTTT. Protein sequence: CASSLGRDRDPGELFF.

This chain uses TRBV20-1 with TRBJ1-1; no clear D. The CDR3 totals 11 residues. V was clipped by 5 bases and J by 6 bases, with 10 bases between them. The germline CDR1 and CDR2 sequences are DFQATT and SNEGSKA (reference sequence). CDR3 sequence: CSAPEVAEAFF. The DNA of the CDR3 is TGCAGTGCTCCGGAGGTGGCTGAAGCTTTCTTT.

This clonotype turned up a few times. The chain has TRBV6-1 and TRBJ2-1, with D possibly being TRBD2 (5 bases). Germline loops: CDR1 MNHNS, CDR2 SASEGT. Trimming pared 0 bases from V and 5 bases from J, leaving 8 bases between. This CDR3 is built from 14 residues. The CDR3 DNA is TGTGCCAGCAGTGAAGCGGGAGACCACAATGAGCAGTTCTTC. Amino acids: CASSEAGDHNEQFF.

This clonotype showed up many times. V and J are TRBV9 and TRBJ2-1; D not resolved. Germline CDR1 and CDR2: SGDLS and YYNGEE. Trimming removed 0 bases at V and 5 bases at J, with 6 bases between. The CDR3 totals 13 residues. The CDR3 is CASSVVTDNEQFF. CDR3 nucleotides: TGTGCCAGCAGCGTAGTAACGGACAATGAGCAGTTCTTC.

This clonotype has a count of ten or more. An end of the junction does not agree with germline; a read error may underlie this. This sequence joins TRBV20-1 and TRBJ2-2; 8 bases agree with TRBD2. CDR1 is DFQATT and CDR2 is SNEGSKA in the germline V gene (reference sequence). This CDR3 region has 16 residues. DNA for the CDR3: TGCAGTGCTGGCCGGCCGGGACTAGTGAACCCCGGGGAGCTGTTTTTT. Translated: CSAGRPGLVNPGELFF.

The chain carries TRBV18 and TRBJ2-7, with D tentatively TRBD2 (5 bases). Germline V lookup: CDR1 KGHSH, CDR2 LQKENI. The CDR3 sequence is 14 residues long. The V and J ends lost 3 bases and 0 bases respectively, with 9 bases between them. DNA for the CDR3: TGTGCCAGCTCACCCGAGGACTCCTCCTACGAGCAGTACTTC. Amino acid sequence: CASSPEDSSYEQYF.

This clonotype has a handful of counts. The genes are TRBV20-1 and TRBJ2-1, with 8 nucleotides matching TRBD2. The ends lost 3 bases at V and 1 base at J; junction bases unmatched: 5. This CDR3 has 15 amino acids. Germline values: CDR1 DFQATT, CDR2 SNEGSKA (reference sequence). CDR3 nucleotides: TGCAGTGCTAGTGCAGAGCGGGAGTCCTACAATGAGCAGTTCTTC. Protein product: CSASAERESYNEQFF.